Below, 9 T cell receptor beta chains from the same sample are listed, as sequenced in a study of shared clonotypes between healthy human individuals (TCRdb year 2020). Library construction relied on the immunoSEQ multiplex PCR assay. TCRdb took this table from immuneACCESS and kept in-frame rearrangements with V and J called. Such tables lack part of the clones; where checked against another copy, unresolved V genes explain under half of the gap, and the rest is unexplained. Recorded for this sample are over a million clones; 78% of them occurred a single time. Approximately 0.5% of the sample is taken by the ten largest. The sample consisted of memory CD4+ T cells from PBMCs. This specimen's cell subset or site label, interpreted: CD45RA-negative fraction. These receptor sequences come from a man aged 18 to 35 in good health. Some clones in this sample may be carry-over from other donors' samples.

The rearrangement uses TRBV19 and TRBJ1-1; 8 bases fit TRBD1. The germline V gene has CDR1 LNHDA and CDR2 SQIVND (reference sequence). The junction had 6 bases not matched to a gene; V was cut back by 11 bases and J by 1 base. CDR3 length: 13 residues. The CDR3 spells CAATGTGNTEAFF. As DNA, the CDR3 is TGTGCCGCCACCGGGACAGGGAACACTGAAGCTTTCTTT.

The chain combines TRBV28 with TRBJ2-7, with 7 bases fitting TRBD1. The CDR3 has 14 amino acids. The V gene's germline CDR1 is MDHEN and CDR2 SYDVKM. J gave up 5 bases and V 6 bases, and 10 bases lay outside the gene matches. The CDR3: CASSLGQIMDEQYF. CDR3 bases: TGTGCCAGCAGCCTGGGACAGATTATGGACGAGCAGTACTTC.

This clone appeared once. V gene TRBV28 combines with J gene TRBJ2-7; the D gene could be TRBD1 or TRBD2 (7 bases each). With 9 bases removed from V and 0 bases from J, the gap between germline ends came to 24 bases. The germline V gene has CDR1 MDHEN and CDR2 SYDVKM. This CDR3 comprises 17 residues. CDR3 sequence: CASGEGAGRADSYEQYF. CDR3 bases: TGTGCCAGTGGGGAGGGGGCCGGCAGGGCGGACTCCTACGAGCAGTACTTC.

The chain employs TRBV7-2 and TRBJ2-3; the match to TRBD2 covers 7 bases. Trimming cost V 1 base and J 6 bases; bases outside gene matches: 4. The CDR3 is 14 residues long. Germline V gene lookup returns CDR1 SGHTA and CDR2 FQGNSA. The CDR3 nucleotides are TGTGCCAGCAGCTTAGTGCGGGGGAGGGATACGCAGTATTTT. Protein: CASSLVRGRDTQYF.

The chain couples TRBV5-1 to TRBJ2-3, with TRBD2 matching over 10 bases. The V gene's germline CDR1 is SGHRS and CDR2 YFSETQ. The CDR3 extends over 14 amino acids. The trim removed 5 bases at V and 2 bases at J, leaving 2 bases unmatched. CDR3 protein: CASRLAGNTDTQYF. The CDR3 coding sequence is TGCGCCAGCAGACTAGCGGGAAACACAGATACGCAGTATTTT. The entire variable domain, with the rest obtained from reference TRBV5-1 and TRBJ2-3, is as follows: KAGVTQTPRYLIKTRGQQVTLSCSPISGHRSVSWYQQTPGQGLQFLFEYFSETQRNKGNFPGRFSGRQFSNSRSEMNVSTLELGDSALYLCASRLAGNTDTQYFGPGTRLTVL.

This sequence joins TRBV2 and TRBJ2-3; tentative D call: TRBD2 (5 bases). Germline V gene sequence: CDR1 SNHLY, CDR2 FYNNEI. The CDR3 contains 13 residues. V was trimmed by 7 bases and J by 1 base, leaving 9 bases between them. The CDR3: CASKRDGTDTQYF. CDR3 nucleotide sequence: TGTGCCAGCAAGAGGGATGGCACAGATACGCAGTATTTT.

The chain couples TRBV28 to TRBJ1-1, with D possibly being TRBD1 (5 bases). Germline CDR1 is MDHEN and CDR2 is SYDVKM. This CDR3 spans 16 amino acids. V dropped 3 bases and J dropped 1 base, with 15 bases sitting between them. CDR3 region: CASSLSGGEGNTEAFF. CDR3 in DNA: TGTGCCAGCAGTTTGAGTGGGGGGGAAGGGAACACTGAAGCTTTCTTT. Looking up the rest from reference TRBV28 and TRBJ1-1 gives the full variable domain: DVKVTQSSRYLVKRTGEKVFLECVQDMDHENMFWYRQDPGLGLRLIYFSYDVKMKEKGDIPEGYSVSREKKERFSLILESASTNQTSMYLCASSLSGGEGNTEAFFGQGTRLTVV.

This chain connects TRBV6-5 to TRBJ1-1; D remains ambiguous. In germline, CDR1 is MNHEY, CDR2 SVGAGI. The CDR3 is made up of 13 amino acids. V was clipped by 8 bases and J by 1 base, with 11 bases between them. The CDR3 reads CASLRTPNTEAFF. CDR3 DNA sequence: TGTGCCAGCCTGCGGACTCCGAACACTGAAGCTTTCTTT.

For this clone: The sample has other DNA sequences that encode this CDR3 too. The V and J genes are TRBV7-2 and TRBJ2-7; TRBD2 matches 9 bases. Trimming removed 1 base from V and 2 bases from J; junction bases left unmatched: 3. Germline V gene lookup returns CDR1 SGHTA and CDR2 FQGNSA. This CDR3 has 15 amino acids. CDR3 in amino acids: CASSLGSGGPYEQYF. The CDR3 DNA follows: TGTGCCAGCAGCTTAGGTAGCGGGGGACCCTACGAGCAGTACTTC. The full variable domain, in which reference TRBV7-2 and TRBJ2-7 provide the parts outside the CDR3, is GAGVSQSPSNKVTEKGKDVELRCDPISGHTALYWYRQSLGQGLEFLIYFQGNSAPDKSGLPSDRFSAERTGGSVSTLTIQRTQQEDSAVYLCASSLGSGGPYEQYFGPGTRLTVT.